This entry lists 18 T cell receptor beta chains sequenced from one sample in a study of PD-1 blockade in mismatch repair-deficient tumors. Clones were read by immunoSEQ multiplex PCR, and TCRdb kept only the in-frame ones, dropping some. The sample carries tens of thousands of clones, around 80% recorded once. The source material was peripheral blood, sampled 4 weeks after starting pembrolizumab. The receptor source for this set is an adult with mismatch repair-deficient cancer.

J is TRBJ2-5 and V is TRBV11-2, with no clear D. This CDR3 has 16 residues. CDR1 is SGHAT and CDR2 is FQNNGV in the germline V gene. V was trimmed by 0 bases and J by 4 bases, leaving 15 bases between them. The CDR3 protein is CASSLDHKGLGETQYF. DNA for the CDR3: TGTGCCAGCAGCTTAGATCATAAGGGATTGGGAGAGACCCAGTACTTC.

This clone has just a few counts. The chain employs TRBV15 and TRBJ1-2, with D possibly being TRBD1 (6 bases). The V gene lost 3 bases and the J gene lost 11 bases, with 16 bases spanning the gap. The CDR3 runs to 13 residues. The germline gives CDR1 LNHNV, CDR2 YYDKDF (reference sequence). CDR3 in amino acids: CATSSHQGSVYTF. The CDR3 DNA is TGTGCCACCAGCAGCCATCAGGGGTCGGTTTACACCTTC.

The V and J genes are TRBV7-2 and TRBJ2-1, with 7 bases matching TRBD2. The CDR3 runs to 15 residues. The V and J ends lost 5 bases and 7 bases, in that order; junction bases with no gene match: 11. Per germline, CDR1 SGHTA and CDR2 FQGNSA. CDR3 in amino acids: CASSPDLWGGNEQFF. For the CDR3, the DNA is TGTGCCAGCAGCCCAGATCTATGGGGGGGAAATGAGCAGTTCTTC. The full variable domain, its missing parts supplied by reference TRBV7-2 and TRBJ2-1, is GAGVSQSPSNKVTEKGKDVELRCDPISGHTALYWYRQSLGQGLEFLIYFQGNSAPDKSGLPSDRFSAERTGGSVSTLTIQRTQQEDSAVYLCASSPDLWGGNEQFFGPGTRLTVL.

This chain links TRBV7-2 with TRBJ2-5; a weak D match, TRBD1 (6 bases). Germline V gene data show CDR1 as SGHTA and CDR2 as FQGNSA. This CDR3 has 15 amino acids. Deletions cut 5 bases from V and 5 bases from J, with 18 bases between. The CDR3 region is CASSLQGTSEETQYF. CDR3 DNA sequence: TGTGCCAGCAGCCTGCAGGGGACATCGGAGGAGACCCAGTACTTC.

The J gene is TRBJ1-5, the V gene TRBV9; D may be TRBD1 (5 bases). Germline values: CDR1 SGDLS, CDR2 YYNGEE. This CDR3 is built from 13 residues. The V end was cut by 0 bases, the J end by 9 bases, with 10 bases between. CDR3 nucleotides: TGTGCCAGCAGCGTAGCTCCAGGGAGGCCCCAGCATTTT. Its protein is CASSVAPGRPQHF.

This CDR3 is CASSLGLAGETQYF. CDR3 in DNA: TGTGCCAGCAGCTTGGGGCTAGCGGGAGAGACCCAGTACTTC. This rearrangement joins TRBV5-4 to TRBJ2-5; the match to TRBD2 covers 8 bases. The CDR3 is 14 amino acids. CDR1 is SGHNT, CDR2 YYREEE, per germline (reference sequence). The V segment lost 0 bases and the J segment 4 bases; nucleotides outside the gene matches: 2. Full variable domain (rest looked up from reference TRBV5-4 and TRBJ2-5): ETGVTQSPTHLIKTRGQQVTLRCSSQSGHNTVSWYQQALGQGPQFIFQYYREEENGRGNFPPRFSGLQFPNYSSELNVNALELDDSALYLCASSLGLAGETQYFGPGTRLLVL.

This clone was seen only once. The CDR3 here is CASSPGAGYEQYF. CDR3 DNA sequence: TGCGCCAGCAGCCCAGGGGCCGGCTACGAGCAGTACTTC. The chain recombines TRBV5-1 with TRBJ2-7, with D perhaps matching TRBD1 (6 bases). V was cut by 4 bases and J by 3 bases, with 11 bases left in between. CDR1 and CDR2 from the germline V gene are SGHRS and YFSETQ. The CDR3 has 13 amino acids.

About this clone itself: At one of its ends the junction is not consistent with the germline gene, which may arise from a read error. The chain joins TRBV5-1 to TRBJ2-7; D call uncertain. Germline assignment: CDR1 SGHRS and CDR2 YFSETQ. The CDR3 spans 12 residues. The CDR3 here is CASSESDHLLVF. The CDR3 nucleotides read TGCGCCAGCAGCGAGTCAGATCACCTCCTAGTCTTC.

The chain links TRBV7-2 to TRBJ2-1; D gene unclear. Germline values: CDR1 SGHTA, CDR2 FQGNSA. The CDR3 has 11 amino acids. V lost 2 bases to trimming and J lost 5 bases, with 1 base between them. The CDR3 reads CASSLNNEQFF. As DNA, the CDR3 is TGTGCCAGCAGCTTAAACAATGAGCAGTTCTTC.

This clone showed up just a few times. This chain joins TRBV5-1 and TRBJ1-2; 11 nucleotides match TRBD1. This CDR3 has 15 residues. Losses at the gene ends were 4 bases for V and 4 bases for J; bases not matched to a gene: 6. Germline V gene data show CDR1 as SGHRS and CDR2 as YFSETQ. In DNA form, the CDR3 reads TGCGCCAGCAGCCCTGGGGACAGGGGGTTCTATGGCTACACCTTC. The encoded protein is CASSPGDRGFYGYTF.

This rearrangement joins TRBV5-1 to TRBJ2-1; D is unclear. In germline, CDR1 is SGHRS, CDR2 YFSETQ. The germline V and J ends were trimmed by 4 bases and 7 bases, with 18 bases remaining between them. The CDR3 spans 15 residues. The CDR3: CASSLGATAENEQFF. CDR3 sequence (DNA): TGCGCCAGCAGCCTAGGAGCGACGGCGGAGAATGAGCAGTTCTTC. The full variable domain, in which reference TRBV5-1 and TRBJ2-1 provide the parts outside the CDR3, is KAGVTQTPRYLIKTRGQQVTLSCSPISGHRSVSWYQQTPGQGLQFLFEYFSETQRNKGNFPGRFSGRQFSNSRSEMNVSTLELGDSALYLCASSLGATAENEQFFGPGTRLTVL.

The V gene is TRBV11-2, the J gene TRBJ2-7; the match to TRBD2 covers 7 bases. Germline V gene sequence: CDR1 SGHAT, CDR2 FQNNGV. This CDR3 contains 17 residues. Trimming cost V 1 base and J 0 bases; bases outside gene matches: 9. The CDR3 reads CASSLVAGARSSYEQYF. DNA of the CDR3: TGTGCCAGCAGCTTAGTAGCGGGCGCGAGGAGCTCCTACGAGCAGTACTTC.

DNA for the CDR3: TGTGCCAGCAGTGCCGAAGCGGGATACACCGGGGAGCTGTTTTTT. Translating it yields CASSAEAGYTGELFF. The V and J genes are TRBV6-4 and TRBJ2-2; 7 bases are shared with TRBD2. From germline, CDR1 is MRHNA and CDR2 SNTAGT. Unmatched junction bases numbered 5, after V lost 4 bases and J lost 3 bases. The CDR3 totals 15 residues.

The J gene is TRBJ1-1, the V gene TRBV6-6, with a possible D match to TRBD1 (5 bases). Germline values: CDR1 MNHNY, CDR2 SVGAGI (reference sequence). V lost 2 bases and J 5 bases, leaving 12 bases between the germline ends. The CDR3 is 14 amino acids. The CDR3 region has the DNA TGTGCCAGCAGTTACAGGGGAAGGGAGACTGAAGCTTTCTTT. Translating it yields CASSYRGRETEAFF.

The CDR3: CANQKEEGTQYF. The DNA for the CDR3 is TGTGCCAACCAAAAAGAAGAGGGGACGCAGTATTTT. The genes are TRBV5-4 and TRBJ2-3; D may correspond to TRBD1 or TRBD2 (5 bases each). This CDR3 has 12 amino acids. V was cut by 9 bases and J by 9 bases, with 17 bases left in between. Germline-derived CDR1 and CDR2 are SGHNT and YYREEE (reference sequence).

The chain recombines TRBV13 with TRBJ1-2; 8 bases match TRBD1. With 0 bases clipped from V and 7 bases from J, the junction kept 10 bases outside the gene matches. The germline V gene has CDR1 PRHDT and CDR2 FYEKMQ (reference sequence). The CDR3 loop spans 16 amino acids. This chain's CDR3 is CASSLGRIQGAVGYTF. In DNA, the CDR3 is TGTGCCAGCAGCTTAGGCCGAATCCAGGGGGCTGTTGGCTACACCTTC.

This clone was seen only a few times. CDR3 sequence reads: CSVIFGTVGYF. CDR3 nucleotides: TGCAGCGTTATCTTTGGGACAGTGGGCTACTTC. V usage is TRBV29-1 and J usage is TRBJ2-7, with 7 bases lining up with TRBD1. The V segment lost 5 bases and the J segment 13 bases; nucleotides outside the gene matches: 11. CDR3 length equals 11 residues. Germline V gene lookup returns CDR1 SQVTM and CDR2 ANQGSEA.

The chain uses TRBV9 and TRBJ1-3; weak D call: TRBD1 (5 bases). Germline V gene lookup returns CDR1 SGDLS and CDR2 YYNGEE. This CDR3 spans 15 amino acids. Deletions cut 0 bases from V and 0 bases from J, with 7 bases between. The CDR3 loop reads CASSVVGTSGNTIYF. The DNA for the CDR3 is TGTGCCAGCAGCGTAGTGGGGACCTCTGGAAACACCATATATTTT.